This record covers a single TCR beta chain. Its antigen is still unknown. Per-base quality was not reported, and no clone a single base away is much larger than it. Trimming at the junction amounts to 3 bases on V and 2 bases on J, and the germline ends lie 11 bases apart. The CDR1 and CDR2 encoded by the germline V gene (reference sequence) are PRHDT and FYEKMQ. Counted from cysteine to phenylalanine, this CDR3 has 14 amino acids. CDR3 DNA only is kept here, 42 bases in frame from base 1. Library method: the immunoSEQ multiplex PCR assay. TCRdb carries this immuneACCESS record with in-frame sequences only. Its versions omit some clonotypes, under half of them owing to an unresolved V gene in the studies checked, with the rest unexplained. In all, the sample holds over 30,000 clones, and 80% to 85% of those were seen once. Less than 2% of the sample lies in the top ten. These data are taken from a study of Siglec-9 on CD8 T cells in melanoma (dated by TCRdb to the late 2010s). For the wider study: In this study, researchers looked at how Siglec-9 is expressed on CD8+ T cells and what Siglec-9 does to regulate T cells within the melanoma tumor microenvironment.

The study at large found these results: Siglec-9 was reported to mark and regulate an effector memory CD8+ T-cell subset that appeared to accumulate within melanoma tumors.

Sequenced: Siglec-9- CD8+ T cells sorted from blood. The sample's cell subset or site label, decoded: CD8 T cells lacking Siglec-9. This sequence was found in a human donor in good health. This chain joins TRBV13 to TRBJ2-7, with TRBD1 as a weak D call on 5 bases. Read as DNA, the sequence is TGTGCCAGCAGCTTCGATGGGGCGGCCTACGAGCAGTACTTC. Its coded protein is CASSFDGAAYEQYF. The reference TRBV13 and TRBJ2-7 proteins fill in what lies around the CDR3, so the full variable domain reads AAGVIQSPRHLIKEKRETATLKCYPIPRHDTVYWYQQGPGQDPQFLISFYEKMQSDKGSIPDRFSAQQFSDYHSELNMSSLELGDSALYFCASSFDGAAYEQYFGPGTRLTVT.